Each of the 14 T cell receptor beta chains below was sequenced from the same sample in a study of shared T cell receptors in the human thymus. Sequencing was performed with immunoSEQ multiplex PCR; in TCRdb, only in-frame clones are kept and a portion is missing. Found here are some 700,000 clones, approximately 83% of them singletons; the top ten hold around 0.01%. These data were also filed under a second study, of human thymus T cells.

Sequencing was carried out using thymocytes. The receptors originated from a girl under two years old with a congenital heart defect.

The genes are TRBV29-1 and TRBJ1-5; D possibly corresponds to TRBD1 (5 bases). The CDR3 consists of 13 residues. Trimming took 7 bases from V and 7 from J, leaving 17 bases between them. Germline CDR1 and CDR2: SQVTM and ANQGSEA. In nucleotides, the CDR3 is TGCAGCGCGGGGGAACTAGGGAGGCAGCCCCAGCATTTT. Residues: CSAGELGRQPQHF.

The V and J genes are TRBV6-5 and TRBJ2-3, with unresolved D. This CDR3 contains 16 residues. The germline V gene encodes CDR1 MNHEY and CDR2 SVGAGI. Trimming shortened V by 0 bases and J by 4 bases, and 14 bases separated the two germline ends. CDR3 in amino acids: CASSYSTHPRPDTQYF. CDR3 nucleotides: TGTGCCAGCAGTTACTCTACACACCCCCGCCCAGATACGCAGTATTTT.

This chain links TRBV6-1 with TRBJ2-7; 7 nucleotides line up with TRBD1. Germline V gives CDR1 MNHNS, CDR2 SASEGT. The CDR3 covers 12 residues. Unmatched junction bases numbered 5, after V lost 5 bases and J lost 7 bases. CDR3 in DNA: TGTGCCAGCAGTTTGGACAGGCGGGAGCAGTACTTC. This gives the protein CASSLDRREQYF.

The chain joins TRBV27 to TRBJ1-2; 9 positions match TRBD1. The CDR3 loop spans 13 amino acids. Germline CDR1 reads MNHEY; CDR2 reads SMNVEV (reference sequence). V lost 4 bases to trimming and J lost 8 bases; unmatched junction nucleotides: 5. CDR3 DNA: TGTGCCAGCAGTTCTAAGACAGGGGGAGGCTACACCTTC. Protein sequence: CASSSKTGGGYTF.

This clone was seen only a few times. The chain joins TRBV5-5 to TRBJ1-2, with D unclear. Deletions cut 0 bases from V and 3 bases from J, with 9 bases between. CDR1 SGHKS and CDR2 YYEKEE come from the germline V gene (reference sequence). The CDR3 sequence is 14 residues long. CDR3 DNA sequence: TGTGCCAGCAGCTTGGGCCAGAAGTACTATGGCTACACCTTC. Protein: CASSLGQKYYGYTF.

This rearrangement joins TRBV5-6 to TRBJ1-5; 10 nucleotides match TRBD1. Per the germline V gene, CDR1 is SGHDT and CDR2 is YYEEEE. Trimming at V came to 4 bases and at J to 6 bases, leaving 19 bases not matched to a gene. This CDR3 is 19 amino acids long. CDR3 protein: CASSRRLGTGESGGQPQHF. DNA of the CDR3: TGTGCCAGCAGCAGACGGTTGGGGACAGGGGAGAGTGGCGGTCAGCCCCAGCATTTT.

Concerning this clone: Other nucleotide sequences in the sample specify the same CDR3. The rearrangement links TRBV6-5 to TRBJ1-1; possibly TRBD1 for D (6 bases). The CDR3 runs 15 residues. V was cut by 5 bases and J by 2 bases, with 15 bases left in between. Germline CDR1 and CDR2: MNHEY and SVGAGI. The CDR3 loop reads CASSKQGGTNTEAFF. The CDR3 coding sequence is TGTGCCAGCAGTAAACAGGGTGGCACTAACACTGAAGCTTTCTTT.

This clone was seen only once. CDR3 sequence: CASATSGGIQYF. DNA for the CDR3: TGCGCCAGCGCGACTAGCGGGGGGATCCAGTACTTC. V and J are TRBV4-3 and TRBJ2-5, with 13 bases that match TRBD2. Germline V gene sequence: CDR1 LGHNA, CDR2 YSLEER. The CDR3 has 12 residues. V lost 8 bases to trimming and J lost 10 bases; unmatched junction nucleotides: 4.

The chain carries TRBV27 and TRBJ2-7; D possibly corresponds to TRBD2 (6 bases). Per germline, CDR1 MNHEY and CDR2 SMNVEV (reference sequence). V lost 6 bases and J 7 bases, leaving 22 bases between the germline ends. This CDR3 comprises 15 residues. The CDR3 nucleotides read TGTGCCAGCAGAAAGTTGGGGGGTCGGAGTATAGAGCAGTACTTC. Translation: CASRKLGGRSIEQYF.

V and J are TRBV4-1 and TRBJ1-2; D is unclear. Germline V gene sequence: CDR1 MGHRA, CDR2 YSYEKL. The CDR3 contains 15 residues. V was pared by 0 bases and J by 5 bases, with 13 bases between. The CDR3 DNA reads as TGCGCCAGCAGCCAAGATAAGGGTGGAGGGTATGGCTACACCTTC. Translated, it gives CASSQDKGGGYGYTF.

V gene TRBV19 combines with J gene TRBJ2-1, with TRBD1 identical over 8 bases. This CDR3 has 16 residues. Per germline, CDR1 LNHDA and CDR2 SQIVND (reference sequence). V dropped 6 bases and J dropped 4; count of bases not matched to a gene: 11. In DNA, the CDR3 is TGTGCCAGTAGGGAGGCCGGGACAGGATATTACAATGAGCAGTTCTTC. Its protein product is CASREAGTGYYNEQFF.

This clone was counted once. This chain connects TRBV28 to TRBJ2-1; 9 bases match TRBD2. Germline V gene sequence: CDR1 MDHEN, CDR2 SYDVKM. This CDR3 has 13 residues. The J segment lost 7 bases and the V segment lost 8 bases, leaving 6 bases of the junction unmatched. CDR3 amino acids: CASRTSAGNEQFF. CDR3 DNA: TGTGCCAGCCGGACTAGCGCTGGGAATGAGCAGTTCTTC.

The chain links TRBV7-9 to TRBJ1-2; TRBD1 might be the D (5 bases). V lost 5 bases, J lost 4 bases, and 17 bases lay in between. This CDR3 spans 15 amino acids. Germline V gene sequence: CDR1 SEHNR, CDR2 FQNEAQ (reference sequence). CDR3 sequence: CASSLGIRGVYGYTF. The CDR3 nucleotides are TGTGCCAGCAGCCTGGGAATACGGGGGGTCTATGGCTACACCTTC.

This chain uses TRBV4-3 with TRBJ2-2; 12 bases fit TRBD2. This CDR3 contains 19 residues. Germline loops: CDR1 LGHNA, CDR2 YSLEER. The ends lost 5 bases at V and 0 bases at J; junction bases unmatched: 10. Here the CDR3 reads CASSLSPGLAGANTGELFF. Here the CDR3 DNA reads TGCGCCAGCAGCTTGTCCCCGGGACTAGCGGGCGCGAACACCGGGGAGCTGTTTTTT.